This passage covers 29 T cell receptor beta chains from one sample sequenced in a study of beta chain features in type 1 diabetes. Study-level points and caveats: A moderate, significant TCRB CDR3 shortening appeared in type 1 diabetes across four CD4+ subsets.

The authors reverse transcribed all of the isolated RNA, so sequencing captured expressed TCRB transcripts. Here immunoSEQ multiplex PCR was the method, and the copy in TCRdb shows in-frame clones only, minus some. The data contain around 300,000 clones, roughly 15% of them seen just once; the ten biggest clones take up more than 0.015%. These receptors' targets are unknown. The sample taken for sequencing was naive CD4+ T cells from blood. All receptors come from a man between 18 and 29 years old with type 1 diabetes.

This clone was counted only a few times. The rearrangement links TRBV27 to TRBJ2-5, with D tentatively TRBD1 (5 bases). The CDR3 spans 15 residues. CDR1 is MNHEY, CDR2 SMNVEV, per germline (reference sequence). With 5 bases removed from V and 5 bases from J, the gap between germline ends came to 18 bases. In DNA, the CDR3 is TGTGCCAGCAGTCCGAATTGGGGCCTTCGGGAGACCCAGTACTTC. It specifies CASSPNWGLRETQYF.

The V gene is TRBV18, the J gene TRBJ2-5; the D gene is possibly TRBD1 (5 bases). Germline V gene data show CDR1 as KGHSH and CDR2 as LQKENI. The CDR3 is made up of 14 amino acids. Trimming removed 0 bases at V and 2 bases at J, with 7 bases between. In DNA form, the CDR3 reads TGTGCCAGCTCACCACCGTCAGGGCAAGAGACCCAGTACTTC. Its protein is CASSPPSGQETQYF.

J is TRBJ1-6 and V is TRBV7-2, with unresolved D. This CDR3 comprises 14 residues. Trimming removed 5 bases from V and 7 bases from J, with 12 bases in between. The germline V gene encodes CDR1 SGHTA and CDR2 FQGNSA. CDR3 bases: TGTGCCAGCAGCCCCCGGAGGGTAAATTCACCCCTCCACTTT. Amino acids: CASSPRRVNSPLHF.

The chain employs TRBV9 and TRBJ2-7, with a possible D match to TRBD1 (5 bases). The germline gives CDR1 SGDLS, CDR2 YYNGEE. This CDR3 contains 14 residues. Trimming took 0 bases from V and 2 from J, leaving 9 bases between them. CDR3 region: CASSVGQTTYEQYF. The CDR3 DNA reads TGTGCCAGCAGCGTAGGACAGACCACCTACGAGCAGTACTTC.

The chain carries TRBV14 and TRBJ2-7; possibly TRBD1 for D (6 bases). There are 18 residues in the CDR3. CDR1 and CDR2 (germline): SGHDN, FVKESK. V lost 1 base to trimming and J lost 2 bases, with 21 bases between them. CDR3 nucleotides: TGTGCCAGCAGCCAAGTCCCCCTCAAGACCAGGGGCCCCTACGAGCAGTACTTC. This gives the protein CASSQVPLKTRGPYEQYF.

This chain connects TRBV5-1 to TRBJ2-7; 9 nucleotides align to TRBD2. The germline V gene encodes CDR1 SGHRS and CDR2 YFSETQ. This CDR3 has 16 residues. Trimming removed 4 bases from V and 0 bases from J; junction bases left unmatched: 8. CDR3 residues: CASSRTSTSGSYEQYF. The CDR3 region has the DNA TGCGCCAGCAGCCGAACCTCGACTAGCGGCTCCTACGAGCAGTACTTC.

The sample holds a few counts of this clone. The V call is TRBV11-2, the J call TRBJ1-2; 7 positions match TRBD1. V was clipped by 6 bases and J by 1 base; unmatched bases: 8. The germline gives CDR1 SGHAT, CDR2 FQNNGV. This CDR3 contains 15 residues. CDR3 region: CASRPDYRGNYGYTF. Written as DNA, the CDR3 is TGTGCCAGCAGACCAGATTACAGGGGTAACTATGGCTACACCTTC.

The chain couples TRBV19 to TRBJ2-3, with 9 nucleotides matching TRBD2. This CDR3 contains 12 residues. The V gene's germline CDR1 is LNHDA and CDR2 SQIVND (reference sequence). Unmatched junction bases numbered 5, after V lost 6 bases and J lost 10 bases. CDR3 DNA: TGTGCCAGTAGCGGCGGGGGGGCCGCGCAGTATTTT. Translating it yields CASSGGGAAQYF.

The genes are TRBV2 and TRBJ2-7, with 12 nucleotides matching TRBD1. The junction had 7 bases not matched to a gene; V was cut back by 7 bases and J by 6 bases. This CDR3 has 14 residues. Germline V gene data show CDR1 as SNHLY and CDR2 as FYNNEI. The CDR3 DNA reads as TGTGCCAGCACTTCCGGGACAGGGGGCTTCGAGCAGTACTTC. This codes for CASTSGTGGFEQYF.

This rearrangement joins TRBV4-1 to TRBJ2-7, with TRBD1 identical over 7 bases. The CDR3 has 14 amino acids. From germline, CDR1 is MGHRA and CDR2 YSYEKL. V lost 4 bases to trimming and J lost 2 bases; unmatched junction nucleotides: 5. This CDR3 reads CASSPWDRPYEQYF. The CDR3 DNA reads TGCGCCAGCAGCCCATGGGACAGACCCTACGAGCAGTACTTC.

The chain uses TRBV5-1 and TRBJ2-7; 7 nucleotides line up with TRBD1. Germline trimming cut 0 bases from V and 6 bases from J; bases unmatched to any gene: 3. The CDR3 length is 13 residues. Germline values: CDR1 SGHRS, CDR2 YFSETQ. The CDR3 region is CASSLGQGTEQYF. DNA for the CDR3: TGCGCCAGCAGCTTGGGACAGGGCACCGAGCAGTACTTC.

The chain carries TRBV4-3 and TRBJ2-2, with D possibly being TRBD1 (6 bases). The CDR3 spans 16 residues. V lost 2 bases, J lost 1 base, and 11 bases lay in between. Germline V lookup: CDR1 LGHNA, CDR2 YSLEER. CDR3 sequence: CASSQPGQLNTGELFF. CDR3 DNA sequence: TGCGCCAGCAGCCAACCTGGACAGCTGAACACCGGGGAGCTGTTTTTT.

A few counts support this clone. The V call is TRBV7-2, the J call TRBJ2-5; no clear D gene. Trimming left V 2 bases short and J 4 bases short, with 5 bases between. The germline gives CDR1 SGHTA, CDR2 FQGNSA. This CDR3 comprises 12 residues. The CDR3 sequence: CASSLWRETQYF. As DNA, the CDR3 is TGTGCCAGCAGCTTATGGAGAGAGACCCAGTACTTC.

This clone was detected a few times. The CDR3 protein is CASSLGGMNTEAFF. The CDR3 region has the DNA TGTGCCAGCAGCCTGGGGGGCATGAACACTGAAGCTTTCTTT. The V gene is TRBV5-5, the J gene TRBJ1-1; weak D call: TRBD1 (6 bases). The V and J ends lost 4 bases and 0 bases respectively, with 10 bases between them. The CDR3 covers 14 residues. Germline values: CDR1 SGHKS, CDR2 YYEKEE (reference sequence). Full variable domain (rest looked up from reference TRBV5-5 and TRBJ1-1): DAGVTQSPTHLIKTRGQQVTLRCSPISGHKSVSWYQQVLGQGPQFIFQYYEKEERGRGNFPDRFSARQFPNYSSELNVNALLLGDSALYLCASSLGGMNTEAFFGQGTRLTVV.

The chain has TRBV5-5 and TRBJ2-1; tentative D call: TRBD1 (6 bases). The CDR3 sequence is 17 residues long. Trimming removed 6 bases from V and 10 bases from J, with 29 bases in between. The germline V gene encodes CDR1 SGHKS and CDR2 YYEKEE (reference sequence). The DNA for the CDR3 is TGTGCCAGCACCATTCTTACAGGACAGCCACCTTGGGACGAGCAGTTCTTC. It codes for CASTILTGQPPWDEQFF. Drawing the rest from reference TRBV5-5 and TRBJ2-1, the complete variable domain is DAGVTQSPTHLIKTRGQQVTLRCSPISGHKSVSWYQQVLGQGPQFIFQYYEKEERGRGNFPDRFSARQFPNYSSELNVNALLLGDSALYLCASTILTGQPPWDEQFFGPGTRLTVL.

Only a few counts were recorded for this clone. V usage is TRBV10-3 and J usage is TRBJ1-4; the D is unclear. CDR1 and CDR2 from the germline V gene are ENHRY and SYGVKD. The CDR3 is 15 amino acids. V lost 0 bases to trimming and J lost 0 bases, with 5 bases between them. DNA for the CDR3: TGTGCCATCAGTGAGTCCACGGCAACTAATGAAAAACTGTTTTTT. Translated: CAISESTATNEKLFF.

The chain recombines TRBV7-2 with TRBJ2-5; TRBD1 is a possible D gene (5 bases). The CDR3 has 14 residues. The V gene lost 3 bases and the J gene lost 5 bases, with 13 bases spanning the gap. Germline V lookup: CDR1 SGHTA, CDR2 FQGNSA. CDR3 coding DNA: TGTGCCAGCAGCTTCCAGGGTCTTTCGGAGACCCAGTACTTC. It translates to CASSFQGLSETQYF.

This clone was detected only a few times. The V call is TRBV4-2, the J call TRBJ1-1; D unclear. Germline-derived CDR1 and CDR2 are LGHNA and YNFKEQ. The V end was cut by 0 bases, the J end by 5 bases, with 19 bases between. This CDR3 has 17 amino acids. The CDR3 here is CASSQELRRGAGTEAFF. CDR3 sequence (DNA): TGTGCCAGCAGCCAAGAGTTGCGCAGAGGAGCGGGGACTGAAGCTTTCTTT.

This chain joins TRBV5-1 and TRBJ1-2, with D hard to call. Trimming took 1 base from V and 1 from J, leaving 5 bases between them. Germline V gene sequence: CDR1 SGHRS, CDR2 YFSETQ. CDR3 length: 13 amino acids. The CDR3 region has the DNA TGCGCCAGCAGCTTGACAGATAACTATGGCTACACCTTC. This sequence encodes CASSLTDNYGYTF.

This clone was picked up a small number of times. The chain recombines TRBV28 with TRBJ2-1; possibly TRBD1 for D (7 bases). Trimming took 6 bases from V and 0 from J, leaving 12 bases between them. CDR3 length: 15 residues. Germline V CDR1 and CDR2: MDHEN, SYDVKM. This CDR3 is CASRSGGISYNEQFF. In DNA, the CDR3 is TGTGCCAGCAGATCAGGGGGGATCTCCTACAATGAGCAGTTCTTC.

V is TRBV5-8 and J is TRBJ2-5; 11 bases agree with TRBD1. V shed 4 bases, J shed 2 bases, and the junction held 7 bases outside the gene matches. Germline CDR1 is SGHTS and CDR2 is YDEGEE. The CDR3 runs to 16 residues. This CDR3 is CASSLGTGGRQETQYF. The CDR3 DNA is TGTGCCAGCAGCCTTGGGACAGGGGGGAGACAAGAGACCCAGTACTTC. Looking up the rest from reference TRBV5-8 and TRBJ2-5 gives the full variable domain: EAGVTQSPTHLIKTRGQQATLRCSPISGHTSVYWYQQALGLGLQFLLWYDEGEERNRGNFPPRFSGRQFPNYSSELNVNALELEDSALYLCASSLGTGGRQETQYFGPGTRLLVL.

In DNA, the CDR3 is TGTGCCAGCAGCCCGACAGGGGTAGCCAAAAACATTCAGTACTTC. Residues: CASSPTGVAKNIQYF. V usage is TRBV5-6 and J usage is TRBJ2-4; 8 bases are a match to TRBD1. V shed 4 bases, J shed 0 bases, and the junction held 3 bases outside the gene matches. Germline assignment: CDR1 SGHDT and CDR2 YYEEEE. The CDR3 is made up of 15 amino acids.

This clone has a handful of counts. The rearrangement joins TRBV19 to TRBJ2-3, with TRBD1 identical over 8 bases. CDR1 LNHDA and CDR2 SQIVND come from the germline V gene (reference sequence). The CDR3 has 16 residues. With V trimmed by 7 bases and J by 4 bases, 13 bases remained unmatched. The CDR3 is CASNAPGQGRADTQYF. Written as DNA, the CDR3 is TGTGCCAGTAACGCTCCCGGACAGGGTAGGGCAGATACGCAGTATTTT. The entire variable domain, with the rest obtained from reference TRBV19 and TRBJ2-3, is as follows: DGGITQSPKYLFRKEGQNVTLSCEQNLNHDAMYWYRQDPGQGLRLIYYSQIVNDFQKGDIAEGYSVSREKKESFPLTVTSAQKNPTAFYLCASNAPGQGRADTQYFGPGTRLTVL.

This clone was picked up a small number of times. V is TRBV30 and J is TRBJ2-1, with 10 bases aligning to TRBD2. The length of the CDR3 is 15 residues. Germline trimming cut 1 base from V and 8 bases from J; bases unmatched to any gene: 8. Germline V gene data show CDR1 as GTSNPN and CDR2 as SVGIG (reference sequence). CDR3 protein: CAWSEEAGGVYEQFF. In nucleotides, the CDR3 is TGTGCCTGGAGTGAAGAAGCGGGGGGGGTCTATGAGCAGTTCTTC.

The rearrangement joins TRBV5-1 to TRBJ2-1; 12 bases are shared with TRBD2. Unmatched junction bases numbered 5, after V lost 3 bases and J lost 4 bases. CDR3 length: 16 residues. Germline CDR1 SGHRS, CDR2 YFSETQ. CDR3 residues: CASSSLLAGGYNEQFF. In DNA, the CDR3 is TGCGCCAGCAGCTCTTTACTAGCGGGGGGATACAATGAGCAGTTCTTC.

This clone was recorded a few times. The V gene is TRBV5-1, the J gene TRBJ2-2; tentatively, D is TRBD1 (5 bases). The germline gives CDR1 SGHRS, CDR2 YFSETQ. V was clipped by 3 bases and J by 2 bases, with 8 bases between them. The CDR3 totals 14 residues. This CDR3 is CASSSDSNTGELFF. As DNA, the CDR3 is TGCGCCAGCAGCTCCGACAGTAACACCGGGGAGCTGTTTTTT.

This clone has just a few counts. This chain joins TRBV2 and TRBJ1-1; 8 bases line up with TRBD1. V lost 5 bases to trimming and J lost 13 bases; unmatched junction nucleotides: 6. The germline gives CDR1 SNHLY, CDR2 FYNNEI. The CDR3 is 11 amino acids. CDR3 sequence reads: CASSLDRVVFF. The CDR3 DNA follows: TGTGCCAGCAGTTTGGACAGGGTAGTTTTCTTT. The variable domain in full, completed from reference TRBV2 and TRBJ1-1, reads EPEVTQTPSHQVTQMGQEVILRCVPISNHLYFYWYRQILGQKVEFLVSFYNNEISEKSEIFDDQFSVERPDGSNFTLKIRSTKLEDSAMYFCASSLDRVVFFGQGTRLTVV.

This clone was seen more than once but under ten times. The chain has TRBV29-1 and TRBJ2-7; 9 bases align to TRBD1. Unmatched junction bases numbered 6, after V lost 4 bases and J lost 2 bases. The CDR3 has 14 amino acids. Germline lookup yields CDR1 SQVTM and CDR2 ANQGSEA. The CDR3 DNA sequence: TGCAGCGTTGCCCAGGGACAGGGACCCTACGAGCAGTACTTC. It is translated as CSVAQGQGPYEQYF.

V gene TRBV7-2 combines with J gene TRBJ1-3; D may be TRBD1 (5 bases). CDR1 and CDR2 from the germline V gene are SGHTA and FQGNSA. This CDR3 contains 15 residues. Trimming cost V 1 base and J 7 bases, with 14 bases left between them. CDR3 nucleotide sequence: TGTGCCAGCAGCTTAGTGCCGAGGCCAGGGAACACCATATATTTT. It yields the protein CASSLVPRPGNTIYF.